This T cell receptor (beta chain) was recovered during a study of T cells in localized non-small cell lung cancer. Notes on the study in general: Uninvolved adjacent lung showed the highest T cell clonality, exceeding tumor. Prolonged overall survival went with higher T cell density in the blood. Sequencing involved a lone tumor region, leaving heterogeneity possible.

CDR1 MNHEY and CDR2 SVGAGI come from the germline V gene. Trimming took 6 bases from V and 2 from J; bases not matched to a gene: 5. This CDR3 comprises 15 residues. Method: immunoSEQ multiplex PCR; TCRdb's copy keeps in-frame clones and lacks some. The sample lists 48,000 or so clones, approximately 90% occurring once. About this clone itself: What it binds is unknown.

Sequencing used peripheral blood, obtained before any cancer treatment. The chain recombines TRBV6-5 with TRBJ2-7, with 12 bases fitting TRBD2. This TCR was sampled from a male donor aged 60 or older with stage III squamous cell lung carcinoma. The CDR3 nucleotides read TGTGCCAGCAGACTCGGACTAGCGGGGCCCTACGAGCAGTACTTC. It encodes CASRLGLAGPYEQYF.